Listed below are T cell receptor beta chains from one sample, sequenced in a study of technical replicates of blood from a handful of donors. The protocol was immunoSEQ multiplex PCR, while the TCRdb copy is restricted to in-frame clones and leaves out a portion. The sample consists of roughly 80,000 clones, 89% of them appearing once. The sequencing sample was made of T cells isolated from PBMCs. The receptors here all came from a human donor in good health. Both conserved end residues are part of each CDR3. A D gene is named only where the DNA matches it firmly. Clone size is shown for a subset of rows, as once, few, many or a class of expanded clone.

CDR3aa,CDR3nt,d_gene,v_gene,j_gene,abundance
CASSFSGDNEQFF,TGTGCCAGCAGCTTTTCCGGGGACAATGAGCAGTTCTTC,NA,TRBV7-2,TRBJ2-1,NA
CASTRGGQSSYNEQFF,TGTGCCAGCACAAGGGGGGGGCAGAGCTCCTACAATGAGCAGTTCTTC,NA,TRBV7-4,TRBJ2-1,NA
CSVVLSEQFF,TGCAGCGTTGTACTGAGTGAGCAGTTCTTC,NA,TRBV29-1,TRBJ2-1,NA
CASSLTGSNGYTF,TGCGCCAGCAGCTTAACAGGGTCGAATGGCTACACCTTC,NA,TRBV5-1,TRBJ1-2,NA
CASRRTRNSDEQFF,TGTGCCAGTAGACGGACAAGAAACTCTGATGAGCAGTTCTTC,NA,TRBV19,TRBJ2-1,NA
CASRGLAGSVGELFF,TGTGCCAGCAGGGGACTAGCGGGATCTGTCGGGGAGCTGTTTTTT,TRBD2,TRBV6-1,TRBJ2-2,NA
CASSQVAGVATEAFF,TGCGCCAGCAGCCAAGTTGCCGGGGTAGCCACTGAAGCTTTCTTT,NA,TRBV4-1,TRBJ1-1,NA
CASSLRTGLSGANVLTF,TGTGCCAGCAGCTTACGGACTGGCCTCTCTGGGGCCAACGTCCTGACTTTC,NA,TRBV2,TRBJ2-6,NA
CASSLDEAGTNRELFF,TGCGCCAGCAGCTTGGATGAAGCGGGAACAAACCGGGAGCTGTTTTTT,TRBD2,TRBV5-1,TRBJ2-2,NA
CASTRQGNQPQHF,TGCGCCAGCACCAGACAGGGCAATCAGCCCCAGCATTTT,NA,TRBV10-2,TRBJ1-5,NA
CASSFTYNEQFF,TGTGCCAGCAGCTTTACTTACAATGAGCAGTTCTTC,NA,TRBV5-6,TRBJ2-1,NA
CASSQVQGPQHF,TGCGCCAGCAGCCAAGTACAGGGGCCCCAGCATTTT,NA,TRBV4-1,TRBJ1-5,NA
CASSLTSGLNNEQFF,TGCGCCAGCAGTCTTACTAGCGGGCTCAACAATGAGCAGTTCTTC,TRBD2,TRBV4-3,TRBJ2-1,NA
CASSLSPGTGYYYGYTF,TGTGCCAGCAGTTTATCTCCCGGGACAGGGTATTACTATGGCTACACCTTC,TRBD1,TRBV28,TRBJ1-2,NA
CASSSAGVLSGNTIYF,TGTGCCAGCAGTTCGGCAGGGGTTCTCTCTGGAAACACCATATATTTT,NA,TRBV28,TRBJ1-3,NA
CASSPSGLYQETQYF,TGTGCCAGCAGCCCCTCTGGACTGTACCAAGAGACCCAGTACTTC,NA,TRBV11-2,TRBJ2-5,NA
CAISDLQAETQYF,TGTGCCATCAGTGATCTCCAAGCTGAGACGCAGTATTTT,NA,TRBV10-3,TRBJ2-3,once
CASSLVAGTDTQYF,TGCGCCAGCAGCTTGGTTGCGGGCACAGATACGCAGTATTTT,NA,TRBV5-1,TRBJ2-3,NA
CASSPQDRFKETQYF,TGTGCCAGCTCACCACAGGACAGGTTCAAAGAGACCCAGTACTTC,TRBD1,TRBV18,TRBJ2-5,NA
CAISERQGRNEKLFF,TGTGCCATCAGTGAACGACAGGGTCGAAATGAAAAACTGTTTTTT,TRBD1,TRBV10-3,TRBJ1-4,NA
CASSTSNEQYF,TGTGCCAGCAGCACGAGCAACGAGCAGTACTTC,NA,TRBV13,TRBJ2-7,NA
CASSLQRELYNEQFF,TGTGCCAGCAGCCTCCAGCGGGAGCTATACAATGAGCAGTTCTTC,TRBD2,TRBV7-9,TRBJ2-1,NA
CASSVEGTSGGRVADTQYF,TGTGCCAGCAGCGTAGAAGGGACTAGCGGGGGCCGGGTGGCAGATACGCAGTATTTT,TRBD2,TRBV9,TRBJ2-3,NA
CASSTRDRINSYGYTF,TGTGCCAGCAGCACCCGGGACAGAATAAATAGTTATGGCTACACCTTC,TRBD1,TRBV5-6,TRBJ1-2,NA
CASSLLGPSGNTIYF,TGTGCCAGCAGCCTTCTAGGCCCTTCTGGAAACACCATATATTTT,NA,TRBV4-2,TRBJ1-3,NA
CAFSYIDRVNQPQHF,TGTGCCTTCTCATATATTGACAGGGTAAATCAGCCCCAGCATTTT,TRBD1,TRBV30,TRBJ1-5,NA